What follows are 4 T cell receptor beta chains derived from one specimen sequenced in a study of cytomegalovirus exposure and HLA in healthy donors. Some clones are missing from TCRdb's copy, which holds only in-frame ones; the method was immunoSEQ multiplex PCR. The repertoire includes under 250,000 clones, 75% to 90% of them detected once, and 5.5% to 7% sits in the top ten. Sequencing used PBMCs. The receptors were sampled from a woman under 30 in good health and CMV-seronegative.

The chain uses TRBV6-6 and TRBJ2-1; D not resolved. The CDR3 runs 11 residues. The germline V and J ends were trimmed by 6 bases and 16 bases, with 16 bases remaining between them. From germline, CDR1 is MNHNY and CDR2 SVGAGI (reference sequence). The CDR3 nucleotides read TGTGCCAGCAGGGGTGAAGGGTCGTACTTCTTC. Translated: CASRGEGSYFF.

V is TRBV5-4 and J is TRBJ2-1, with 8 bases lining up with TRBD2. CDR3 length equals 15 residues. J was trimmed by 3 bases and V by 4 bases; bases with no gene match: 6. CDR1 is SGHNT, CDR2 YYREEE, per germline (reference sequence). CDR3 DNA sequence: TGTGCCAGCAGCGACACGACTAGCGACTACAATGAGCAGTTCTTC. Its protein is CASSDTTSDYNEQFF.

The chain links TRBV18 to TRBJ1-4; D not certain. V gave up 3 bases and J gave up 5 bases, with 13 bases separating them. The CDR3 is 15 residues long. CDR1 is KGHSH, CDR2 LQKENI, per germline. CDR3 in DNA: TGTGCCAGCTCACCCGCAGCACTCCCAAATGAAAAACTGTTTTTT. Its translation is CASSPAALPNEKLFF.

Only one count was recorded for this clone. The V and J genes are TRBV7-9 and TRBJ1-2, with D hard to call. Trimming stripped 1 base from V and 0 bases from J, with 9 bases between. CDR1 and CDR2 (germline): SEHNR, FQNEAQ (reference sequence). The CDR3 is made up of 15 amino acids. CDR3 residues: CASSLDDGTNYGYTF. The CDR3 DNA is TGTGCCAGCAGCTTAGACGACGGGACTAACTATGGCTACACCTTC.